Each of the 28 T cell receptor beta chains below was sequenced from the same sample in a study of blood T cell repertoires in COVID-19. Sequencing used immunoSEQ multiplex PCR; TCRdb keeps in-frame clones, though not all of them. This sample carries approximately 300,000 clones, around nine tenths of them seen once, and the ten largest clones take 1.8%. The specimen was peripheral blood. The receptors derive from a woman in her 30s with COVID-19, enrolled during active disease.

The CDR3 DNA reads as TGCGCCAGCAGCTTTGGCGCGGGGGGGATAACAGATACGCAGTATTTT. Translated: CASSFGAGGITDTQYF. This chain joins TRBV5-1 and TRBJ2-3; 9 nucleotides align to TRBD2. Trimming took 2 bases from V and 3 from J; bases not matched to a gene: 7. This CDR3 is built from 16 residues. Germline V gene sequence: CDR1 SGHRS, CDR2 YFSETQ.

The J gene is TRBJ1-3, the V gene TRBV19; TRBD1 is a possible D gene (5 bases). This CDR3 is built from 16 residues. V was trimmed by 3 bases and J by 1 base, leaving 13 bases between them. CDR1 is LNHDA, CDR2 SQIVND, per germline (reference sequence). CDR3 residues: CASSISGGDSGNTIYF. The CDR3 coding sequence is TGTGCCAGTAGTATTTCGGGGGGGGATTCTGGAAACACCATATATTTT. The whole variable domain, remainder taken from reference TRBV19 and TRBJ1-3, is DGGITQSPKYLFRKEGQNVTLSCEQNLNHDAMYWYRQDPGQGLRLIYYSQIVNDFQKGDIAEGYSVSREKKESFPLTVTSAQKNPTAFYLCASSISGGDSGNTIYFGEGSWLTVV.

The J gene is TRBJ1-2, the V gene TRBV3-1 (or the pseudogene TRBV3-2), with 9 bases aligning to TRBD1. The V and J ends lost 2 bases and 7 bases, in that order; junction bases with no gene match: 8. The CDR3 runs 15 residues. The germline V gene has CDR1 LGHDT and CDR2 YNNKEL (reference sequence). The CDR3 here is CASSQRHSGQGGYTF. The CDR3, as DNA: TGTGCCAGCAGCCAACGTCACTCGGGACAGGGTGGCTACACCTTC.

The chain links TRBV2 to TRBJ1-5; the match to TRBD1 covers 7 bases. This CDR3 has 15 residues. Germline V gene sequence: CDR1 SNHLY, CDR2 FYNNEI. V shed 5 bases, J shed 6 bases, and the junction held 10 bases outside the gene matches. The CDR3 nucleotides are TGTGCCAGCAGTTTAAGGACAGGAGTACCTCAGCCCCAGCATTTT. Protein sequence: CASSLRTGVPQPQHF.

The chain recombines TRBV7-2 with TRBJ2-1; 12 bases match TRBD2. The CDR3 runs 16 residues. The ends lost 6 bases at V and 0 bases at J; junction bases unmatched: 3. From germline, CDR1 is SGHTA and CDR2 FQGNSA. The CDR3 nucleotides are TGTGCCAGCAGGAAGACTAGCGGGAGCTCCTACAATGAGCAGTTCTTC. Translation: CASRKTSGSSYNEQFF.

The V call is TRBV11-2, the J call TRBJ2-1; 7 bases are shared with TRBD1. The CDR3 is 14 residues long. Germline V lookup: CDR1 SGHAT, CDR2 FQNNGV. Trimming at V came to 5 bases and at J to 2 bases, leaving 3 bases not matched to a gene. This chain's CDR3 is CASSRQGTYNEQFF. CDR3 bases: TGTGCCAGCAGCCGACAGGGAACCTACAATGAGCAGTTCTTC.

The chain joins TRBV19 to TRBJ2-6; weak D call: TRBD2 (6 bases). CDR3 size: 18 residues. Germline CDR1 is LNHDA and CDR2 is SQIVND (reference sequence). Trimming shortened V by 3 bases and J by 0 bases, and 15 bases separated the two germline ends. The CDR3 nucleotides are TGTGCCAGTAGTATTGGATCGGGGGAACCCTCTGGGGCCAACGTCCTGACTTTC. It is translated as CASSIGSGEPSGANVLTF.

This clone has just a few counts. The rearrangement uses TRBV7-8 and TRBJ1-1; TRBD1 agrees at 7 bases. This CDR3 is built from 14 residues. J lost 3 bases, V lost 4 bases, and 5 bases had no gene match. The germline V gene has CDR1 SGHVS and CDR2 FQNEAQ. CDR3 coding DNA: TGTGCCAGCAGCTACCTAGACAGGGACACTGAAGCTTTCTTT. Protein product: CASSYLDRDTEAFF.

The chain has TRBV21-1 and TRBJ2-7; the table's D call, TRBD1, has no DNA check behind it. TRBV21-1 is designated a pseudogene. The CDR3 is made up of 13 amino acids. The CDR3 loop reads CASSTTETYEQYV. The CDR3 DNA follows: TGTGCCAGCAGCACCACAGAGACCTACGAGCAGTACGTC.

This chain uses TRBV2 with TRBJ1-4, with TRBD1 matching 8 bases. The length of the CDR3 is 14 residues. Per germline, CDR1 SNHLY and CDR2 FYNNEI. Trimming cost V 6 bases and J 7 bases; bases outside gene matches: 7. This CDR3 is CASSVTGVAEKLFF. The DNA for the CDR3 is TGTGCCAGCAGCGTGACAGGGGTTGCTGAAAAACTGTTTTTT.

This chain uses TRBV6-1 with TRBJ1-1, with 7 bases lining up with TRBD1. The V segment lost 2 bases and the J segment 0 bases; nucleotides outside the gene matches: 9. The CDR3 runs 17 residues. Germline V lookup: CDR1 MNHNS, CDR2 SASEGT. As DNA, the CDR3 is TGTGCCAGCAGTGAAACGAGGGGGGACAGTATGAACACTGAAGCTTTCTTT. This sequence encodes CASSETRGDSMNTEAFF.

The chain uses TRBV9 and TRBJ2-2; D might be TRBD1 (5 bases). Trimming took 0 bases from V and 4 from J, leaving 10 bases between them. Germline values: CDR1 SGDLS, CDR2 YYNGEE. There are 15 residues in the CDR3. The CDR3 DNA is TGTGCCAGCAGCGTAGCTACAGGTTTCACCGGGGAGCTGTTTTTT. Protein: CASSVATGFTGELFF.

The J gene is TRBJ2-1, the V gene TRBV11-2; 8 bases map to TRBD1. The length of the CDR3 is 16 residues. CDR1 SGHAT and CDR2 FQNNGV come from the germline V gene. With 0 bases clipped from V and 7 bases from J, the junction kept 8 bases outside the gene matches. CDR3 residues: CASSLDLQGAWNEQFF. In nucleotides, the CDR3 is TGTGCCAGCAGCTTAGATCTCCAGGGGGCGTGGAATGAGCAGTTCTTC.

In DNA form, the CDR3 reads TGTGCCAGCAGCCCTTCGGCGGGGGGTCATCAGCCCCAGCATTTT. This translates into CASSPSAGGHQPQHF. The chain links TRBV7-2 to TRBJ1-5; D is possibly TRBD1 (5 bases). Germline CDR1 reads SGHTA; CDR2 reads FQGNSA. CDR3 size: 15 residues. The V gene lost 5 bases and the J gene lost 5 bases, with 16 bases spanning the gap.

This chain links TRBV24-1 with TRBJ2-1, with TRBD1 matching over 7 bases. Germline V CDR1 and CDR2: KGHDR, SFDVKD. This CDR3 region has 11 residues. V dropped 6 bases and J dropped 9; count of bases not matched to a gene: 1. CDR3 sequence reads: CATSTGAEQFF. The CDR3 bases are TGTGCCACCAGTACAGGGGCTGAGCAGTTCTTC.

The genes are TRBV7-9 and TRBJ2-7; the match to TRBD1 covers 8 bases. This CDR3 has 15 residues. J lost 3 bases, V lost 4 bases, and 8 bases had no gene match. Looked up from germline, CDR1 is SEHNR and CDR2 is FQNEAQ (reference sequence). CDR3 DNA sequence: TGTGCCAGCAGCTCGGACAGGGTGGGGTACTACGAGCAGTACTTC. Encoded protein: CASSSDRVGYYEQYF.

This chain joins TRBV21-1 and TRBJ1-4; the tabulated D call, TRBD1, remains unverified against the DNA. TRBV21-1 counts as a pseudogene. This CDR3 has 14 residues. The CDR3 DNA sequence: TGTGCCAGCAGCAGAGAACAGAAAAATGAAAAACTGTTTTTT. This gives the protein CASSREQKNEKLFF.

CDR3 sequence reads: CASSYAGGEKLFF. Written as DNA, the CDR3 is TGTGCCAGCAGTTACGCAGGGGGGGAAAAACTGTTTTTT. The rearrangement links TRBV6-6 to TRBJ1-4, with TRBD1 matching 7 bases. V trimming: 2 bases; J trimming: 8 bases; junction bases outside the gene matches: 2. Germline V gives CDR1 MNHNY, CDR2 SVGAGI (reference sequence). This CDR3 comprises 13 residues.

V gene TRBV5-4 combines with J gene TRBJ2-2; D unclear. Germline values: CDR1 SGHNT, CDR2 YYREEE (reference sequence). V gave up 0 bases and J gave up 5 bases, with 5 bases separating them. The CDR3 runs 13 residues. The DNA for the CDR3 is TGTGCCAGCAGCTTGGGCAGGACCGGGGAGCTGTTTTTT. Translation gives CASSLGRTGELFF.

The CDR3: CASSRDWDTGELFF. CDR3 coding DNA: TGCGCCAGCAGCCGCGACTGGGACACCGGGGAGCTGTTTTTT. The rearrangement links TRBV5-1 to TRBJ2-2, with no clear D. Trimming shortened V by 4 bases and J by 3 bases, and 10 bases separated the two germline ends. This CDR3 is built from 14 residues. Germline V gene data show CDR1 as SGHRS and CDR2 as YFSETQ.

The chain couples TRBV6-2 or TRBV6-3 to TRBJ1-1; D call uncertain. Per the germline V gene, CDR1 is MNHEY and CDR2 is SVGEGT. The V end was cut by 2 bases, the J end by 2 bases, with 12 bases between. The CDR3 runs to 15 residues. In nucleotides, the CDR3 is TGTGCCAGCAGTTACGGCTCTCCAGGCAACACTGAAGCTTTCTTT. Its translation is CASSYGSPGNTEAFF.

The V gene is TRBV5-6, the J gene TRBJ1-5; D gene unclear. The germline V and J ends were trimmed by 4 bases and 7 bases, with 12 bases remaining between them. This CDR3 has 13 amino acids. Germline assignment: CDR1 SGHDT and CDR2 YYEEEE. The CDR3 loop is CASSRGLGQPQHF. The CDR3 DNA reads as TGTGCCAGCAGCAGAGGACTGGGACAGCCCCAGCATTTT.

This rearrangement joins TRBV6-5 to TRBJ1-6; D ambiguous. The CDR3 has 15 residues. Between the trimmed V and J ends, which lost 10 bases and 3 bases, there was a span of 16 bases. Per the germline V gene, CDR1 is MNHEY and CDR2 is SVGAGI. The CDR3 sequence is CATLHGRDYNSPLHF. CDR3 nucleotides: TGTGCCACCCTGCACGGCCGGGACTATAATTCACCCCTCCACTTT.

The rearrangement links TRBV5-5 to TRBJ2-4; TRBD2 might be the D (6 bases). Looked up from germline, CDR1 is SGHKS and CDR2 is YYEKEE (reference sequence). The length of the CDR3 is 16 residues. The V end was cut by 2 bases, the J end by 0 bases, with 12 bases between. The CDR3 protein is CASSFAGGLAKNIQYF. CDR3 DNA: TGTGCCAGCAGCTTCGCCGGGGGACTAGCCAAAAACATTCAGTACTTC. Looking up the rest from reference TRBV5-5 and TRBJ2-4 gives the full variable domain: DAGVTQSPTHLIKTRGQQVTLRCSPISGHKSVSWYQQVLGQGPQFIFQYYEKEERGRGNFPDRFSARQFPNYSSELNVNALLLGDSALYLCASSFAGGLAKNIQYFGAGTRLSVL.

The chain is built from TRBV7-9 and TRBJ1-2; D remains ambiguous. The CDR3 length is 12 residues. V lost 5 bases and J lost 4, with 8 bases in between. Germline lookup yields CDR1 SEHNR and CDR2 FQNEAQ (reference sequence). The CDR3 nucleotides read TGTGCCAGCAGCCCGAGTGTCTATGGCTACACCTTC. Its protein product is CASSPSVYGYTF.

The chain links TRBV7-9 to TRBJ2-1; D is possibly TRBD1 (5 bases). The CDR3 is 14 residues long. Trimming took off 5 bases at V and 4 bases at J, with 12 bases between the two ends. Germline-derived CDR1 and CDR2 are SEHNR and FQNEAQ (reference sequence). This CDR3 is CASSPGHSYNEQFF. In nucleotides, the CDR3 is TGTGCCAGCAGCCCTGGACATTCATACAATGAGCAGTTCTTC.

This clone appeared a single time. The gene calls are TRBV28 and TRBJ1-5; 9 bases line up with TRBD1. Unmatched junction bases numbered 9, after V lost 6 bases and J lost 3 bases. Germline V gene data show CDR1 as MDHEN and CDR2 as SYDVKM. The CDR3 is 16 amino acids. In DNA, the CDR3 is TGTGCCAGCAGCCCGGACAGGGGTAGAGTCAATCAGCCCCAGCATTTT. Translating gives CASSPDRGRVNQPQHF.

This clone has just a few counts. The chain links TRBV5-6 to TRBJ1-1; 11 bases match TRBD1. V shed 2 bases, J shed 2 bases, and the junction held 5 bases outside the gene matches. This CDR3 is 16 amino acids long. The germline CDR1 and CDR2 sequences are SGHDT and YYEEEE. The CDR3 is CASSFMGQGVNTEAFF. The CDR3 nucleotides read TGTGCCAGCAGCTTTATGGGACAGGGGGTCAACACTGAAGCTTTCTTT.